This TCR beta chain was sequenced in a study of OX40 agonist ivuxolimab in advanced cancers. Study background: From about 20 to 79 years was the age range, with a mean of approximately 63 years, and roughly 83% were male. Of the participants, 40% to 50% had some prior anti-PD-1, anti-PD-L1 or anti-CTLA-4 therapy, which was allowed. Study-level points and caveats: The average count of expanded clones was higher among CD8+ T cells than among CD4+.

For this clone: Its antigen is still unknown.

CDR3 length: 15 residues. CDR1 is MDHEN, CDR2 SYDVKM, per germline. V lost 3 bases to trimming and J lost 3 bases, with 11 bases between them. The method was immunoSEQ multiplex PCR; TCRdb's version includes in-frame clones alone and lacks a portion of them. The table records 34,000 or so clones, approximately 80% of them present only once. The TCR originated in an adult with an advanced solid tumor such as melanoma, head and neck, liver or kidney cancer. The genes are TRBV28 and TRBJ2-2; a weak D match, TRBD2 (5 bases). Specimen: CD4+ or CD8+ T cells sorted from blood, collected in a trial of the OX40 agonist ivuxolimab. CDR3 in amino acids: CASSFPGIHTGELFF. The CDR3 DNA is TGTGCCAGCAGTTTTCCGGGGATACACACCGGGGAGCTGTTTTTT. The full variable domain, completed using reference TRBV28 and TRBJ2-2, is DVKVTQSSRYLVKRTGEKVFLECVQDMDHENMFWYRQDPGLGLRLIYFSYDVKMKEKGDIPEGYSVSREKKERFSLILESASTNQTSMYLCASSFPGIHTGELFFGEGSRLTVL.